This record concerns one T cell receptor beta chain sequence. The data were produced by immunoSEQ multiplex PCR, yet TCRdb's version contains in-frame clones alone and is incomplete. The table includes under 25,000 clones, approximately 95% detected once. The treatment denotes: preoperative locoregional IRX-2 cytokine immunotherapy. Preoperative locoregional IRX-2 cytokine immunotherapy was tested in the phase Ib source study. There are 18 residues in the CDR3. V gave up 4 bases and J gave up 0 bases; unmatched junction bases: 10. The germline V gene has CDR1 SGHDT and CDR2 YYEEEE. This sample stems from a study of preoperative IRX-2 immunotherapy in early breast cancer.

This receptor was taken from a human donor with breast cancer. The V gene is TRBV5-6, the J gene TRBJ2-1; 10 positions agree with TRBD2. Sequenced here: tumor tissue, sampled after IRX-2 immunotherapy. CDR3 DNA: TGTGCCAGCAGCCCTCGGACTAGCGGATTAAGCTCCTACAATGAGCAGTTCTTC. Residues: CASSPRTSGLSSYNEQFF.